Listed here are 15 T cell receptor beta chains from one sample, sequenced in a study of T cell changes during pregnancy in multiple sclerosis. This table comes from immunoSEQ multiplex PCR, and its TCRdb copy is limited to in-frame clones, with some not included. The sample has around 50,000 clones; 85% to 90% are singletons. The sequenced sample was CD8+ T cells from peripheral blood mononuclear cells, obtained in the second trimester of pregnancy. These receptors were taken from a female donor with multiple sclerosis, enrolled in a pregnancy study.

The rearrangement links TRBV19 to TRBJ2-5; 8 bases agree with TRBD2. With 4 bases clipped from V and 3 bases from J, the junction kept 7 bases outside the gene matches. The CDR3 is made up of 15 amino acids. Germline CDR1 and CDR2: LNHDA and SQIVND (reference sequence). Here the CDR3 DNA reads TGTGCCAGTAGTAACCTAGCGGGTAACGAAGAGACCCAGTACTTC. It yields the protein CASSNLAGNEETQYF.

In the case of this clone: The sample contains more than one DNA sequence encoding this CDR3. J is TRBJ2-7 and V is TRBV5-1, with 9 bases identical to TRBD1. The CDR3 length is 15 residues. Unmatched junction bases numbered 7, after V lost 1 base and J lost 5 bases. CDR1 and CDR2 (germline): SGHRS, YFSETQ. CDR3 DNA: TGCGCCAGCAGCTTGACCGGGACAGGGTTTGACGAGCAGTACTTC. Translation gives CASSLTGTGFDEQYF.

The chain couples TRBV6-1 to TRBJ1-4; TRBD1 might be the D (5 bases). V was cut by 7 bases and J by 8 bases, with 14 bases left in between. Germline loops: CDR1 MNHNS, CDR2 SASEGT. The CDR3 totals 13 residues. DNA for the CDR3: TGTGCCAGCATATGGGGGGGAGGGGAAAAACTGTTTTTT. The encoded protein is CASIWGGGEKLFF.

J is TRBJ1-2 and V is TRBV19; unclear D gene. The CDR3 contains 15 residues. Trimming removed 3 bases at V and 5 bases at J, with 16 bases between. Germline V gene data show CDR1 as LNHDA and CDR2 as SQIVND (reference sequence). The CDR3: CASSISVWGDYGYTF. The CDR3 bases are TGTGCCAGTAGTATCTCCGTATGGGGAGATTATGGCTACACCTTC.

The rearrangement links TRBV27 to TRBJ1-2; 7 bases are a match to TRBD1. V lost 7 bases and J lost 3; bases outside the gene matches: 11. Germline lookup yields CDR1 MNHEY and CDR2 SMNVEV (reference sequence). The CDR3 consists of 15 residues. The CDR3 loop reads CASTKHTGDYYGYTF. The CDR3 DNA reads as TGTGCCAGCACCAAGCATACAGGGGACTACTATGGCTACACCTTC.

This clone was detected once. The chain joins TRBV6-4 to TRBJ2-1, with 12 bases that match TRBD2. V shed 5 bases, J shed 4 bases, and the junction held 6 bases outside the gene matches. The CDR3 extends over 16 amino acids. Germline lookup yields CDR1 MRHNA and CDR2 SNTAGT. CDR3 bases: TGTGCCAGCAGTCCCCTACTAGCGGGGGGTTACAATGAGCAGTTCTTC. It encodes CASSPLLAGGYNEQFF.

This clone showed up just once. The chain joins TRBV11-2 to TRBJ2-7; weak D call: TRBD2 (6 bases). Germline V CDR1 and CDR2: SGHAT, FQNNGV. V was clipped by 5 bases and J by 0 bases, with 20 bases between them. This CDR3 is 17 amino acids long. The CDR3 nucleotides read TGTGCCAGCAGCCTTCATTCTAGCGACCGGACCTCCTACGAGCAGTACTTC. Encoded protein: CASSLHSSDRTSYEQYF.

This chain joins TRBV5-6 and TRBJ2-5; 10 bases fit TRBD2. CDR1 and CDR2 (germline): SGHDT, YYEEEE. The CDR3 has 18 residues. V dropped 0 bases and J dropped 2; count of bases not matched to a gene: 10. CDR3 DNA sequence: TGTGCCAGCAGCTTGGGAGGGTTTCTAGCGGGGGCACAAGAGACCCAGTACTTC. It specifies CASSLGGFLAGAQETQYF.

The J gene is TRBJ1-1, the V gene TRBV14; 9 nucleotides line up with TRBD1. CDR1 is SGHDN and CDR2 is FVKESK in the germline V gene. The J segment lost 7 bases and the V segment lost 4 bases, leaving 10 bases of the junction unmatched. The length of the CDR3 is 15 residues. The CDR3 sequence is CASSLTGTGIGEAFF. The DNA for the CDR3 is TGTGCCAGCAGCCTTACCGGGACAGGGATTGGTGAAGCTTTCTTT.

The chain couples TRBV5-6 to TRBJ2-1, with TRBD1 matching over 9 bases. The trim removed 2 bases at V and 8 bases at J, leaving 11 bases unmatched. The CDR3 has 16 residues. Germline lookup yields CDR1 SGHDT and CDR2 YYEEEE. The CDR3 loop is CASSFTGGAGVDEQFF. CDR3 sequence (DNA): TGTGCCAGCAGCTTTACAGGGGGCGCGGGGGTAGATGAGCAGTTCTTC.

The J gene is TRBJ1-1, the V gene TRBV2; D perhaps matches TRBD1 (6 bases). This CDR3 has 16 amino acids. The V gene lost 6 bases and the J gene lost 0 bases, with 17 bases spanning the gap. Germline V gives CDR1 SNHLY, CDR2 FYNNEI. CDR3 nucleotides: TGTGCCAGCAGATACACCGGGACACAATTGAACACTGAAGCTTTCTTT. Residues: CASRYTGTQLNTEAFF.

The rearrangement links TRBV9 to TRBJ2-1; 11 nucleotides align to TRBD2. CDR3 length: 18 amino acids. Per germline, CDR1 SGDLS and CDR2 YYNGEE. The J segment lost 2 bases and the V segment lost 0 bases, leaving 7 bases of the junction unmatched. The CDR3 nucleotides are TGTGCCAGCAGCGTAGAAGCTAGCGGGGGGAATCCCTACAATGAGCAGTTCTTC. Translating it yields CASSVEASGGNPYNEQFF.

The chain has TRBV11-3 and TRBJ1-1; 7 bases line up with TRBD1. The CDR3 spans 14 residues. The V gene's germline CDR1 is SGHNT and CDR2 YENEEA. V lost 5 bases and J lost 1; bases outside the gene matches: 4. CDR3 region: CASSDRTGNTEAFF. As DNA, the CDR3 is TGTGCCAGCAGCGACCGGACAGGGAACACTGAAGCTTTCTTT.

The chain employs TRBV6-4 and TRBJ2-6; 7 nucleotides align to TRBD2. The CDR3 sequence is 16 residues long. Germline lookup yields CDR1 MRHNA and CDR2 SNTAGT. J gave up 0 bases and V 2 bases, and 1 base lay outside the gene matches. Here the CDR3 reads CASSDGGGSGANVLTF. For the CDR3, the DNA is TGTGCCAGCAGTGACGGCGGGGGCTCTGGGGCCAACGTCCTGACTTTC.

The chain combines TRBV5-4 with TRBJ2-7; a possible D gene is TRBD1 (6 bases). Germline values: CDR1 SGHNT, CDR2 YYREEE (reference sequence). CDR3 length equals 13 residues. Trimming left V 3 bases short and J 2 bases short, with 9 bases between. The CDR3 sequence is CASSSRDTYEQYF. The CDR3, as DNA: TGTGCCAGCAGCTCCCGGGACACCTACGAGCAGTACTTC.